The source of this T cell receptor beta chain is a study of blood T cell repertoires in COVID-19. The CDR3 length is 16 residues. With V trimmed by 4 bases and J by 2 bases, 9 bases remained unmatched. Germline-derived CDR1 and CDR2 are SGHRS and YFSETQ. Method: immunoSEQ multiplex PCR; TCRdb's copy keeps in-frame clones and lacks some. Here the sample spans 150,000 to 250,000 clones, 65% to 90% being singletons. The source is a man aged 40-49 years who had recovered from COVID-19. The chain has TRBV5-1 and TRBJ2-3; 8 nucleotides align to TRBD2. The sequencing input was PBMCs or T cells enriched from blood (not recorded which). CDR3 coding DNA: TGCGCCAGCAGCCTAACTCCGGGACTAGACACAGATACGCAGTATTTT. Translation: CASSLTPGLDTDTQYF. The full variable domain, rest sourced from reference TRBV5-1 and TRBJ2-3, is KAGVTQTPRYLIKTRGQQVTLSCSPISGHRSVSWYQQTPGQGLQFLFEYFSETQRNKGNFPGRFSGRQFSNSRSEMNVSTLELGDSALYLCASSLTPGLDTDTQYFGPGTRLTVL.